The 26 T cell receptor beta chains in this list originate from one sample, sequenced in a study of immune heterogeneity within non-small cell lung tumors (dated by TCRdb to the late 2010s). The sequencer was a HiSeq X Ten. The TCR beta CDR3 region was amplified with a multiplex PCR system whose first round ran for around 10 cycles using 32 V-gene forward primers and 13 J-gene reverse primers. TCRdb reran the public reads through fastp at Q25 and MiXCR, keeping productive beta chains. Records with the same CDR3 protein are collapsed into one entry carrying the most frequent genes and DNA. The sample profile shows 10,000 or so distinct CDR3 sequences; just under 30% of them were found once. The top ten clonotypes cover approximately 20% of the sample. Genomic DNA extracted from bulk tumor tissue served as TCR template, with roughly 610 ng gDNA amplified per sample. During surgery, several biopsies were collected from each primary tumor and placed as far from one another as possible within the tumor mass. The study cohort was described as untreated, and patients were newly diagnosed NSCLC cases undergoing curative surgery.

The sequenced material came from lung tumor tissue. These receptors all stem from a woman aged 45-60 years with non-small cell lung cancer.

The J gene is TRBJ1-2, the V gene TRBV20-1, with TRBD1 matching 8 bases. Germline CDR1 reads DFQATT; CDR2 reads SNEGSKA (reference sequence). The trim removed 6 bases at V and 7 bases at J, leaving 4 bases unmatched. This CDR3 region has 11 residues. The CDR3 nucleotides are TGCAGTGCCGGACAGGGAACTGGCTACACCTTC. It specifies CSAGQGTGYTF.

This clonotype has only one observation. Sequence at one end of the junction differs from germline and may be a read error. This sequence joins TRBV27 and TRBJ1-6; D is unclear. This CDR3 comprises 15 residues. Germline V lookup: CDR1 MNHEY, CDR2 SMNVEV (reference sequence). CDR3: CDSSLDGSYNSPLHF. CDR3 bases: TGTGACAGCAGTCTGGACGGCTCCTATAATTCACCCCTCCACTTT.

Details on this clonotype: Just one base apart from a much larger clone, this may be a read error. The V gene is TRBV5-1, the J gene TRBJ1-2; D not resolved. From germline, CDR1 is SGHRS and CDR2 YFSETQ. The CDR3 totals 16 residues. CDR3 nucleotides: TGCGCCAGCAGCTTGGAGGGCAGGACCCAAACCAGTGGCCACACCTTC. Its protein product is CASSLEGRTQTSGHTF.

This clonotype is termed medium-sized. This chain connects TRBV30 to TRBJ2-7; no definite D call. Trimming left V 2 bases short and J 0 bases short, with 17 bases between. Germline lookup yields CDR1 GTSNPN and CDR2 SVGIG (reference sequence). The CDR3 consists of 16 residues. The CDR3 loop is CAWSNTGFSNSYEQYF. The CDR3 DNA follows: TGTGCCTGGAGTAACACGGGCTTCTCTAACTCCTACGAGCAGTACTTC.

This rearrangement joins TRBV7-9 to TRBJ2-2; no clear D. Trimming shortened V by 3 bases and J by 6 bases, and 14 bases separated the two germline ends. Germline lookup yields CDR1 SEHNR and CDR2 FQNEAQ (reference sequence). CDR3 length equals 15 residues. CDR3 coding DNA: TGTGCCAGCAGCTTTGGAAGGGTTATTGCCGGGGAGCTGTTTTTT. Amino acid sequence: CASSFGRVIAGELFF.

This clonotype showed up many times. The chain has TRBV12-3 or TRBV12-4 and TRBJ1-3, with D perhaps TRBD1 (6 bases). Trimming pared 6 bases from V and 2 bases from J, leaving 11 bases between. CDR3 size: 14 residues. The CDR3 DNA is TGTGCCAGCAGCGCACAGGGAACTGGAAACACCATATATTTT. It codes for CASSAQGTGNTIYF.

This clonotype counts as medium-sized. The chain is built from TRBV19 and TRBJ1-5; 8 nucleotides match TRBD1. Germline V gives CDR1 LNHDA, CDR2 SQIVND (reference sequence). The CDR3 has 15 amino acids. With V trimmed by 3 bases and J by 4 bases, 5 bases remained unmatched. CDR3 protein: CASSINQGANQPQHF. In DNA, the CDR3 is TGTGCCAGTAGTATTAATCAGGGGGCAAATCAGCCCCAGCATTTT.

This clonotype was seen more than once but under ten times. The CDR3 does not close with the conserved phenylalanine or tryptophan, likely indicating a read error. Because the CDR3's place on the DNA is in doubt, the DNA is left out and the CDR3 is given as listed by TCRdb. The chain has TRBV5-1 and TRBJ2-3; the D call TRBD1 from the table was never checked on the DNA. CDR1 is SGHRS, CDR2 YFSETQ, per germline. The CDR3 is 18 amino acids long, termini counted. CDR3 sequence: CASSLGSGQSHYEQYFGP.

The genes are TRBV20-1 and TRBJ2-3; 12 bases agree with TRBD2. The CDR3 sequence is 15 residues long. V trimming: 5 bases; J trimming: 7 bases; junction bases outside the gene matches: 10. Germline V gene data show CDR1 as DFQATT and CDR2 as SNEGSKA (reference sequence). CDR3 region: CSALTSGGSSYTQYF. The CDR3 DNA follows: TGCAGTGCTTTGACTAGCGGGGGTTCGTCTTATACGCAGTATTTT.

This clonotype is deemed medium-sized (0.01 to 0.1%). The chain links TRBV7-6 to TRBJ2-3, with 8 bases identical to TRBD1. Germline lookup yields CDR1 SGHVS and CDR2 FNYEAQ. V lost 4 bases to trimming and J lost 4 bases; unmatched junction nucleotides: 7. CDR3 length: 15 residues. This chain's CDR3 is CASSSNRGNSDTQYF. DNA for the CDR3: TGTGCCAGCAGCTCAAACAGGGGGAACTCAGATACGCAGTATTTT.

A word on this clonotype: One base away lies a much larger clone, so this may be a sequencing read error. The gene calls are TRBV11-2 and TRBJ2-7; TRBD2 matches 7 bases. The junction had 18 bases not matched to a gene; V was cut back by 1 base and J by 6 bases. CDR1 SGHAT and CDR2 FQNNGV come from the germline V gene. The CDR3 totals 18 residues. The CDR3 here is CASSLGRAEKVRECEQYF. DNA of the CDR3: TGTGCCAGCAGCTTAGGTCGTGCCGAAAAGGTGCGGGAGTGCGAGCAGTACTTC.

A note on this clonotype: A much larger clone sits a single nucleotide away, making a read error possible. The chain uses TRBV5-1 and TRBJ2-1; TRBD2 aligns across 7 bases. The V segment lost 3 bases and the J segment 5 bases; nucleotides outside the gene matches: 8. This CDR3 comprises 15 residues. CDR1 and CDR2 from the germline V gene are SGHRS and YFSETQ. The chain's CDR3 is CASSSRASGNNEQFF. The CDR3 nucleotides are TGCGCCAGCAGCTCCCGGGCTAGCGGAAACAATGAGCAGTTCTTC.

This clonotype was found many times. The gene calls are TRBV24-1 and TRBJ2-1; D is undetermined. The CDR3 consists of 14 residues. Trimming cost V 0 bases and J 7 bases, with 9 bases left between them. The germline gives CDR1 KGHDR, CDR2 SFDVKD. The CDR3 loop reads CATSDLGSTNEQFF. The DNA for the CDR3 is TGTGCCACCAGTGATTTGGGCTCGACTAATGAGCAGTTCTTC.

This clonotype was observed a handful of times. V is TRBV5-1 and J is TRBJ2-1, with a tentative D call TRBD2 (5 bases). The CDR3 consists of 14 residues. V gave up 6 bases and J gave up 6 bases, with 16 bases separating them. Per the germline V gene, CDR1 is SGHRS and CDR2 is YFSETQ. CDR3 nucleotide sequence: TGCGCCAGCAAGGAGAGGGATCCGTCCAATGAGCAGTTCTTC. It yields the protein CASKERDPSNEQFF.

This rearrangement joins TRBV7-3 to TRBJ2-1, with 11 nucleotides matching TRBD2. After removal of 2 bases from V and 7 bases from J, the junction contained 10 bases not matched to a gene. The CDR3 sequence is 17 residues long. The germline gives CDR1 SGHTA, CDR2 FQGTGA. The CDR3 DNA sequence: TGTGCCAGCAGCTTAGGACTAGCGGGCCTTCAAAGGAATGAGCAGTTCTTC. This codes for CASSLGLAGLQRNEQFF.

This sequence joins TRBV5-1 and TRBJ1-5, with D unresolved. CDR3 length: 15 residues. In germline, CDR1 is SGHRS, CDR2 YFSETQ. Trimming shortened V by 6 bases and J by 7 bases, and 20 bases separated the two germline ends. This chain's CDR3 is CASMPVPHGLQPQHF. In DNA, the CDR3 is TGCGCCAGCATGCCGGTACCCCACGGGTTGCAGCCCCAGCATTTT. Together with reference TRBV5-1 and TRBJ1-5, the CDR3 gives the full variable domain: KAGVTQTPRYLIKTRGQQVTLSCSPISGHRSVSWYQQTPGQGLQFLFEYFSETQRNKGNFPGRFSGRQFSNSRSEMNVSTLELGDSALYLCASMPVPHGLQPQHFGDGTRLSIL.

This clonotype was recorded at least ten times. The chain links TRBV6-1 to TRBJ2-5; maybe TRBD1 (5 bases). The germline V gene encodes CDR1 MNHNS and CDR2 SASEGT. V was shortened by 10 bases and J by 2 bases, with 20 bases between the two germline ends. CDR3 length: 15 residues. The CDR3 loop reads CAILRGRGIQETQYF. CDR3 bases: TGTGCCATCTTAAGGGGAAGGGGCATACAAGAGACCCAGTACTTC.

The sample holds a few counts of this clonotype. A single base separates this from a much larger clone, so it may be a read error. The chain uses TRBV24-1 and TRBJ2-2; TRBD1 aligns across 9 bases. The CDR3 contains 15 residues. Trimming removed 3 bases from V and 9 bases from J; junction bases left unmatched: 7. Germline CDR1 is KGHDR and CDR2 is SFDVKD. Written as DNA, the CDR3 is TGTGCCACCAGTGATGGAGGGACAGGGATCCGGGAGCTGTTTTTT. It specifies CATSDGGTGIRELFF.

The chain employs TRBV5-1 and TRBJ2-1; 10 positions agree with TRBD2. V was pared by 3 bases and J by 4 bases, with 7 bases of the junction left unmatched. The CDR3 has 16 residues. CDR1 SGHRS and CDR2 YFSETQ come from the germline V gene. The CDR3 here is CASSSTSGPAYNEQFF. The CDR3 nucleotides read TGCGCCAGCAGCTCGACTAGCGGGCCTGCATACAATGAGCAGTTCTTC.

This clonotype was seen at least ten times. The gene calls are TRBV7-6 and TRBJ2-1; D is undetermined. Trimming left V 0 bases short and J 9 bases short, with 15 bases between. The CDR3 is 15 residues long. Germline loops: CDR1 SGHVS, CDR2 FNYEAQ. This CDR3 reads CASSLASKNRGEQFF. In DNA, the CDR3 is TGTGCCAGCAGCTTAGCCTCGAAAAACCGAGGTGAGCAGTTCTTC.

This clonotype was seen a few times. The genes are TRBV7-9 and TRBJ1-2; D possibly corresponds to TRBD1 (6 bases). CDR1 and CDR2 from the germline V gene are SEHNR and FQNEAQ (reference sequence). The CDR3 runs 14 residues. Trimming removed 1 base at V and 2 bases at J, with 8 bases between. The CDR3, as DNA: TGTGCCAGCAGCTTAGAAGGGGGAAACTATGGCTACACCTTC. Encoded protein: CASSLEGGNYGYTF.

This clonotype was recorded at least ten times. The chain uses TRBV27 and TRBJ2-2, with D unresolved. The CDR3 is 12 amino acids. CDR1 and CDR2 (germline): MNHEY, SMNVEV (reference sequence). V gave up 8 bases and J gave up 10 bases, with 14 bases separating them. In DNA, the CDR3 is TGTGCCAGCGGGTTGACCCCCGTGGAGCTGTTTTTT. Its translation is CASGLTPVELFF.

This clonotype showed up just a few times. One end of the junction is discordant with germline, which a read error may explain. The J gene is TRBJ2-3, the V gene TRBV5-8, with 9 bases identical to TRBD2. The germline V gene has CDR1 SGHTS and CDR2 YDEGEE. This CDR3 contains 14 residues. The CDR3: CASSFGTSRDTQYF. The CDR3, as DNA: TGTGCCAGCAGCTTTGGGACTAGCAGAGATACGCAGTATTTT. Supplemented by reference TRBV5-8 and TRBJ2-3, the full variable domain reads EAGVTQSPTHLIKTRGQQATLRCSPISGHTSVYWYQQALGLGLQFLLWYDEGEERNRGNFPPRFSGRQFPNYSSELNVNALELEDSALYLCASSFGTSRDTQYFGPGTRLTVL.

This chain joins TRBV6-5 and TRBJ1-2; D uncertain. This CDR3 spans 15 amino acids. Germline-derived CDR1 and CDR2 are MNHEY and SVGAGI. Trimming stripped 2 bases from V and 4 bases from J, with 14 bases between. CDR3 sequence: CASSYLGVDVYGYTF. DNA of the CDR3: TGTGCCAGCAGTTACCTAGGCGTGGACGTCTATGGCTACACCTTC.

This clonotype was counted between two and nine times. The chain combines TRBV5-8 with TRBJ2-4; D not resolved. The CDR3 contains 12 residues. Germline loops: CDR1 SGHTS, CDR2 YDEGEE. Between the trimmed V and J ends, which lost 0 bases and 6 bases, there was a span of 4 bases. The chain's CDR3 is CASSLGVNIQYF. The CDR3 region has the DNA TGTGCCAGCAGCTTGGGGGTAAACATTCAGTACTTC.

Judged by abundance, this clonotype is hyperexpanded. J is TRBJ2-7 and V is TRBV6-2 or TRBV6-3; TRBD2 matches at 7 bases. This CDR3 comprises 17 residues. From germline, CDR1 is MNHEY and CDR2 SVGEGT. After removal of 4 bases from V and 6 bases from J, the junction contained 18 bases not matched to a gene. This CDR3 reads CASSSPPPGSGDGEQYF. CDR3 DNA sequence: TGTGCCAGCAGTTCCCCCCCCCCGGGAAGCGGGGACGGCGAGCAGTACTTC.